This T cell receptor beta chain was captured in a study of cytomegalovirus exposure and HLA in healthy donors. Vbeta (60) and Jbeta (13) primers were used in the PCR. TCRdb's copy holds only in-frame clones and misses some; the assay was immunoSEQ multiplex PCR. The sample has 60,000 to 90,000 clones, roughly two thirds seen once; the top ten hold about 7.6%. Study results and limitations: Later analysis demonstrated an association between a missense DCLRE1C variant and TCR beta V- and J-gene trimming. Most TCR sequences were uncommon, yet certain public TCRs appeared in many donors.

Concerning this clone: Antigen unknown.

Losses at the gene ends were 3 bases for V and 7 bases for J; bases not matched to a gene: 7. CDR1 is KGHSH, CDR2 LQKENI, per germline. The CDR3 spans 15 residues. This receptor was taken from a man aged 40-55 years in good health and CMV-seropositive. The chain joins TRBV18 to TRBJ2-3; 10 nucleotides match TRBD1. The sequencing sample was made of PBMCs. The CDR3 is CASSPDRGDLYTQYF. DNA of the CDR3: TGTGCCAGCTCACCGGACAGGGGGGACCTTTATACGCAGTATTTT.